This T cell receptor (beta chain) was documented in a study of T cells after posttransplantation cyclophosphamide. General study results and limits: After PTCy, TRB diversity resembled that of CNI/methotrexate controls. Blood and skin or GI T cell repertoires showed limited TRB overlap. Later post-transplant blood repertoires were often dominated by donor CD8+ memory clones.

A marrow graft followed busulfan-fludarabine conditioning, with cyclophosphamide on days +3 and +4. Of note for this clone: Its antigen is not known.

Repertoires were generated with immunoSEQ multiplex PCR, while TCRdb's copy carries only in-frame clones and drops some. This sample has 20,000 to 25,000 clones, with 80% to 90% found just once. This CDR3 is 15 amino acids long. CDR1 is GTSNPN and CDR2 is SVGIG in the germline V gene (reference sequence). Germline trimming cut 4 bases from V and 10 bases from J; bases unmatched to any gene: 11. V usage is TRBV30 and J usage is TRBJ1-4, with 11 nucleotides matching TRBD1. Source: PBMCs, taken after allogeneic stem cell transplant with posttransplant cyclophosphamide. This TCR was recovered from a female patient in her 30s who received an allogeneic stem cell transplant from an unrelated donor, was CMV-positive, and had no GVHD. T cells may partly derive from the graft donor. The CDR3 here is CAWTGTGGLSGKLFF. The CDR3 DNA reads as TGTGCCTGGACCGGGACAGGGGGTTTATCCGGAAAACTGTTTTTT.